Listed here are 8 T cell receptor beta chains from one sample, sequenced in a study of T cell repertoires in cytomegalovirus infection. From the reads, TCRdb called clonotypes with MiXCR, one entry per CDR3 protein. The data show roughly 720,000 distinct CDR3 sequences, approximately 34% seen once. Source material: PBMCs. All receptors come from a human donor in good health (CMV status not recorded). Some clones in this sample may be carry-over from other donors' samples.

J is TRBJ2-7 and V is TRBV20-1; D not certain. The germline CDR1 and CDR2 sequences are DFQATT and SNEGSKA (reference sequence). This CDR3 region has 11 residues. V was clipped by 4 bases and J by 5 bases, with 9 bases between them. Written as DNA, the CDR3 is TGCAGTGCTACTCCCTGGGACGAGCAGTACTTC. Translating it yields CSATPWDEQYF.

The rearrangement joins TRBV28 to TRBJ2-5, with 12 bases identical to TRBD1. CDR1 is MDHEN, CDR2 SYDVKM, per germline. With V trimmed by 5 bases and J by 1 base, 5 bases remained unmatched. This CDR3 has 16 amino acids. The CDR3 region has the DNA TGTGCCAGCAGTCCCGGGACAGGGGGCGTCCAAGAGACCCAGTACTTC. It codes for CASSPGTGGVQETQYF.

This clonotype was detected a few times. This rearrangement joins TRBV5-4 to TRBJ2-3; D is perhaps TRBD1 or TRBD2 (5 bases each). The CDR3 length is 14 residues. Germline values: CDR1 SGHNT, CDR2 YYREEE (reference sequence). Trimming pared 0 bases from V and 6 bases from J, leaving 11 bases between. The CDR3 DNA reads TGTGCCAGCAGCTTGGGAGGGGTTTGGGATACGCAGTATTTT. This gives the protein CASSLGGVWDTQYF.

This clonotype appeared many times. This chain uses TRBV7-2 with TRBJ2-4, with 9 bases identical to TRBD1. CDR1 SGHTA and CDR2 FQGNSA come from the germline V gene. The CDR3 is 14 residues long. The V segment lost 2 bases and the J segment 9 bases; nucleotides outside the gene matches: 5. CDR3 in DNA: TGTGCCAGCAGCTTAAAAGCGGGACAGGGCATTCAGTACTTC. Its protein is CASSLKAGQGIQYF.

This clonotype was observed many times. The chain carries TRBV7-2 and TRBJ1-5, with unresolved D. Trimming removed 5 bases at V and 9 bases at J, with 11 bases between. The CDR3 is made up of 12 amino acids. Germline V gene data show CDR1 as SGHTA and CDR2 as FQGNSA. The CDR3: CASSLVGRPQHF. In DNA, the CDR3 is TGTGCCAGCAGCCTAGTAGGGCGGCCCCAGCATTTT.

This clonotype was observed a few times. This rearrangement joins TRBV5-1 to TRBJ1-1; 8 bases are a match to TRBD1. The CDR3 is made up of 14 amino acids. The V gene end was trimmed by 4 bases and the J gene end by 4 bases; junction bases not matched to a gene: 6. Per the germline V gene, CDR1 is SGHRS and CDR2 is YFSETQ. The CDR3 reads CASSNGQGITEAFF. In nucleotides, the CDR3 is TGCGCCAGCAGCAACGGACAGGGCATCACTGAAGCTTTCTTT.

This sequence joins TRBV20-1 and TRBJ2-3; possible D gene TRBD2, 5 bases. V was trimmed by 6 bases and J by 1 base, leaving 17 bases between them. Per germline, CDR1 DFQATT and CDR2 SNEGSKA (reference sequence). The CDR3 totals 15 residues. CDR3 residues: CSARNGGRGTDTQYF. The CDR3 DNA reads as TGCAGTGCCAGAAATGGCGGGCGGGGCACAGATACGCAGTATTTT.

The rearrangement links TRBV20-1 to TRBJ2-7; D is possibly TRBD2 (5 bases). The CDR3 extends over 12 amino acids. Germline-derived CDR1 and CDR2 are DFQATT and SNEGSKA (reference sequence). V was pared by 4 bases and J by 1 base, with 8 bases between. The CDR3 region has the DNA TGCAGTGCTACGGAGGAATCCTACGAGCAGTACTTC. Translation gives CSATEESYEQYF.